This T cell receptor beta chain is drawn from a study of shared clonotypes between healthy human individuals (dated by TCRdb to 2019 to 2021). In the study overall: The cohort included three men and a couple of women between 18 and 49 years of age. For each donor, CD4 naive and CD4 memory were each run on three plates, CD8 naive on two plates, and CD8 memory on one plate. The study deeply sequenced blood TCR repertoires of about five healthy adults to estimate repertoire size and the extent of clonotype sharing between individuals. Different laboratories and diverse techniques were used to prepare libraries and sequence TCR repertoires, to increase sequencing depth and limit assay-specific biases. Each donor's leukapheresis produced roughly between roughly 0.85 and 10 billion PBMCs.

Overall results and qualifications from the work: Based on pairwise subsampling, the degree of clonotype sharing among donors was expected to be affected by sequencing depth. Sharing across a handful of donors was observed for around 5% of naive CD4, about 3.2% of naive CD8, about 2.3% of memory CD4, and about 0.4% of memory CD8 clonotypes. Because the study included a small number of donors, the genetic and exposure-history diversity represented was limited. Sampling was limited to blood, and TCR repertoires in tissue likely differ from TCR repertoires in blood. Rarefaction of sorted-subset datasets indicated incomplete sequencing despite the large sequencing depth. Higher generation probabilities were observed for clonotypes shared by all four sorted-subset donors than for non-shared clonotypes. Larger estimated clonotype richness was generally found for naive subsets than for memory subsets.

Using the deep immunoSEQ assay, TCR CDR3 regions were amplified from genomic DNA by multiplex PCR. Extracted genomic DNA from each cell subset was distributed evenly across all wells of several immunoSEQ 96-well plates, and each plate was treated as a replicate. For sorted subsets, each replicate PCR was loaded with 200 to 250 ng genomic DNA, equivalent to some 31,000 T cell genomes. Purified libraries were measured with a Qubit 3.0 fluorometer, size-checked on a Bioanalyzer 2100, and measured again with the KAPA Library Quantification kit. Every immunoSEQ 96-well plate was sequenced on a separate single-read 150-cycle Illumina NextSeq 550 flow cell. Per the original workflow: Because the immunoSEQ output included only junctional sequences and no quality scores, the filtering could not be the same as the filtering used for full-length reads. Sequences were annotated with PyIR, a Python wrapper for IgBLAST v1.9, and V/J genes and CDR3 were assigned using IMGT germline references. Any read was removed if the V/J assignment was weak (E-value above 1e-6), the CDR3 was missing, or the read contained stop codons, out-of-frame junctions, or ambiguous translated residues. V3J clonotypes were defined as sequences sharing the same inferred V gene, J gene, and CDR3 amino acid sequence. To compute the percentage overlap between repertoires, the number of shared unique clonotypes was divided by the size of the smaller repertoire. RTK rarefaction, the Chao1 estimator, and Recon v2.1 estimates of unobserved clonotypes were used to assess repertoire richness. Generation probabilities were computed with OLGA for all TCRbeta clonotypes obtained by the gDNA method from several donors. Not all clones reach the TCRdb copy of this immuneACCESS table, which keeps in-frame sequences only. Checked studies attribute under half of the gap to unresolved V genes and leave the rest unexplained. That table furnishes V, J and clone size, whereas the DNA furnished D and trimming. The sample records about 2.5 million clones, about nine tenths of which are singletons. The top ten constitute approximately 0.39% of the sample.

The CDR3 starts with the cysteine, ends with the phenylalanine, and has 15 residues. Solely the CDR3 DNA is kept, with 45 bases framed from the first base. CDR1 and CDR2 (ENHRY, SYGVKD) derive from the germline V gene. At the junction V is shortened by 6 bases and J by 5 bases; bases outside the gene matches: 7. The donors were healthy, HIV-negative adults who had no recently reported acute infections or vaccinations. All donors were Caucasian adults living in Nashville, Tennessee, USA. CD4+ T cells were enriched by magnetic negative selection; naive cells were then positively selected on CD45RA, and the negative fraction formed the memory subset. Blood was obtained by leukapheresis, after which PBMCs were separated by Ficoll-Histopaque density gradient centrifugation and cryopreserved in liquid nitrogen vapor phase. Analytical flow cytometry was used to check the purity and quantity of each magnetically sorted T cell population. Each sorted fraction had its genomic DNA isolated and then quantified by UV absorbance on a Nanodrop 2000c.

A note on this clone: Its antigen remains undetermined. The record has no base qualities; no much larger clone is one base away.

Specimen: naive CD4+ T cells from PBMCs. This sample's cell subset or site label indicates: CD45RA+ positively selected. The rearrangement combines TRBV10-3 with TRBJ1-2; TRBD1 fits 12 bases in the junction. This TCR came from a man between 18 and 29 years old in good health. Some clones in this sample may be carry-over from other donors' samples. The sequence in DNA is TGTGCCATCAGCGGGGACAGGGGGCTAGGATATGGCTACACCTTC. Translated, it gives CAISGDRGLGYGYTF.